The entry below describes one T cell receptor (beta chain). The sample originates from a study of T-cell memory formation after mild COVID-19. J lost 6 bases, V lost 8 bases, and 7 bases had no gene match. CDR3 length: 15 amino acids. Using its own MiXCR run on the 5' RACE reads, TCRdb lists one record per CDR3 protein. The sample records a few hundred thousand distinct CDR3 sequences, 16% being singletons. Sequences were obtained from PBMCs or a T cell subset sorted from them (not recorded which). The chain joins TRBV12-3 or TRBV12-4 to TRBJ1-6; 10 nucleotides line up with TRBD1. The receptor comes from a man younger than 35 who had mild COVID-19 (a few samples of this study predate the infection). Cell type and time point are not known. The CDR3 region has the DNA TGTGCCAGCCCCGGGACAGGGGTTGGTAATTCACCCCTCCACTTT. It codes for CASPGTGVGNSPLHF.